This TCR beta chain was profiled in a study of cytomegalovirus exposure and HLA in healthy donors. Remarks on this clone: What it recognizes is unknown.

This PCR relied on a set of 60 Vbeta primers and 13 Jbeta primers. Libraries were prepared by immunoSEQ multiplex PCR; TCRdb keeps only in-frame clonotypes and omits some of them. The table lists a few hundred thousand clones, around three quarters of them singletons, with about 16% in the top ten. The study, taken as a whole, reports: According to reports, the classifier identified cytomegalovirus status with high specificity and sensitivity.

Sequencing used PBMCs. The sequence was collected from a man between 35 and 55 years old in good health and CMV-seronegative.

CDR3 nucleotides: TGCAGTGCTCCCCAAGATACGCAGTATTTT. Amino acid sequence: CSAPQDTQYF. The chain joins TRBV20-1 to TRBJ2-3; D gene unclear. V lost 5 bases and J 5 bases, leaving 5 bases between the germline ends. This CDR3 has 10 amino acids. Germline V CDR1 and CDR2: DFQATT, SNEGSKA (reference sequence).